This TCR beta chain was captured by sequencing in a study of blood T cells in healthy people across ages. Next came a second PCR, run for about 6 to 11 cycles, which used a sample-barcoded 5' primer along with a J-beta primer mix. Every sample returned 3 million or more CDR3-containing paired-end reads. TCRdb reprocessed the 5' RACE reads via MiXCR and lists one record per CDR3 protein. Of hundreds of thousands of distinct CDR3 sequences listed, roughly 50% are singletons. Healthy Russian Caucasian donors spanned ages about 6 to 100 years. Around 10 milliliters was the volume of peripheral blood drawn from each donor. Whole-study findings and limits: Samples with more naive T cells showed higher observed beta diversity.

A word on this clonotype: What it binds is not known.

Sequences were obtained from blood. This TCR derives from a young man in good health.

The CDR3 spells CATAVGANVLTF. CDR3 coding DNA: TGTGCCACCGCGGTCGGGGCCAACGTCCTGACTTTC. This sequence joins TRBV2 and TRBJ2-6; D is uncertain. The CDR3 spans 12 residues. V gave up 10 bases and J gave up 4 bases, with 8 bases separating them. Germline CDR1 reads SNHLY; CDR2 reads FYNNEI.